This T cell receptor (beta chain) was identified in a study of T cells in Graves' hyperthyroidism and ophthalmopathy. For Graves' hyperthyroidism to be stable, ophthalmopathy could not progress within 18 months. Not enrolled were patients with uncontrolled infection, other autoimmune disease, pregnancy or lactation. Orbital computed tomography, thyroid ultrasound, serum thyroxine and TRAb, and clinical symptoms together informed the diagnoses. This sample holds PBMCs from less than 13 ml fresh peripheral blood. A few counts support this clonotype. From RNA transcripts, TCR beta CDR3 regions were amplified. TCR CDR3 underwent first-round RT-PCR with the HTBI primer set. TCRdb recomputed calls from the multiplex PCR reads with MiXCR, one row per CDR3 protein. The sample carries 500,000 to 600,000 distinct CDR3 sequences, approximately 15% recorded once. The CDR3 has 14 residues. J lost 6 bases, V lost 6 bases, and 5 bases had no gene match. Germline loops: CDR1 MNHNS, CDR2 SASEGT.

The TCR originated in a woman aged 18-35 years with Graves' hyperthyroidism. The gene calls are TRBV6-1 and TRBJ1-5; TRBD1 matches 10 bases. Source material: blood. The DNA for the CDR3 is TGTGCCAGCAGACGACAGGGGGCTTCTCAGCCCCAGCATTTT. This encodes CASRRQGASQPQHF.